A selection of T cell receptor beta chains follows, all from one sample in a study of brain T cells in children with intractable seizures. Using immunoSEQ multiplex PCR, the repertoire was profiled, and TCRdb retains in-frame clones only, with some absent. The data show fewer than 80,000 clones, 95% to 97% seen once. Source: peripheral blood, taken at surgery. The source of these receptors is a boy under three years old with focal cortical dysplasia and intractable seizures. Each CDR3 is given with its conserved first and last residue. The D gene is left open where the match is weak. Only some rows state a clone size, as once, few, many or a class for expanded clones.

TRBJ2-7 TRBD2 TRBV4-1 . TGCGCCAGCAGCCAAGAGCCTAGCGGGAGGTACGAGCAGTACTTC CASSQEPSGRYEQYF
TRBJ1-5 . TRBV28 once TGTGCCAGCAGTTTTGGTAGCAATCAGCCCCAGCATTTT CASSFGSNQPQHF
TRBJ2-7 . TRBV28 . TGTGCCAGCAGTCCCCGTGACAGTCGTGGGCGTATAGAGCAGTACTTC CASSPRDSRGRIEQYF
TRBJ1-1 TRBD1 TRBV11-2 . TGTGCCAGCAGCTCCTCCGACAGGGGGCAGGTTGAAGCTTTCTTT CASSSSDRGQVEAFF
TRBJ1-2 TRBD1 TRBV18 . TGTGCCAGCTCACCAAGGACAGGGAGTCGTGGCTACACCTTC CASSPRTGSRGYTF
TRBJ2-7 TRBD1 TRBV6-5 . TGTGCCAGTTGGGACAGGGGCTTTCACGAGCAGTACTTC CASWDRGFHEQYF
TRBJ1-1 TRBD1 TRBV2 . TGTGCCAGCAGAGGGACAGGGATGAACACTGAAGCTTTCTTT CASRGTGMNTEAFF
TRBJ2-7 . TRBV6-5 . TGTGCCAGCAGTTACGTGAAGGGATCCTACGAGCAGTACTTC CASSYVKGSYEQYF
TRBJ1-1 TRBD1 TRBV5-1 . TGCGCCAGCAGCTTCCGACAGGGGAACACTGAAGCTTTCTTT CASSFRQGNTEAFF
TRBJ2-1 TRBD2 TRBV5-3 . TGTGCCAGAAGCAAAACTAGCGACCCGTTCTTC CARSKTSDPFF
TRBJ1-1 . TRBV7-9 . TGTGCCAGCAGCCCAAGGCGAGATGAAGCTTTCTTT CASSPRRDEAFF
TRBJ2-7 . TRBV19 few TGTGCCAGTAGCCTCGGTAGCAGTTCACCCGAGCAGTACTTC CASSLGSSSPEQYF
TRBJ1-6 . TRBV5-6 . TGTGCCAGCAGCTTAACTAATTCACCCCTCCACTTT CASSLTNSPLHF
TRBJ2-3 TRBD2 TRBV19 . TGTGCCAGTAGTATCTTAGCGGGGGGGCCGTTAGATACGCAGTATTTT CASSILAGGPLDTQYF
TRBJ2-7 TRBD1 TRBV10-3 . TGTGCCATCAGTGCGGGGACAGGGGGGTACGAGCAGTACTTC CAISAGTGGYEQYF
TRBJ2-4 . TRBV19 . TGTGCCAGTACTCGACACAGGAGTTTGCGAGAAAACATTCAGTACTTC CASTRHRSLRENIQYF
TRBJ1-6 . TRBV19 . TGTGCCAGTAGTTTTCTGGGCGATTCACCCCTCCACTTT CASSFLGDSPLHF
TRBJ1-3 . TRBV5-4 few TGTGCCAGCAGCCCTTCACCTCAGGGGAAGTATGGAAACACCATATATTTT CASSPSPQGKYGNTIYF
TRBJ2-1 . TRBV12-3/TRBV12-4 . TGTGCCAGCACCCTTTGGGGGGACAATGAGCAGTTCTTC CASTLWGDNEQFF
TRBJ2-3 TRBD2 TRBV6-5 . TGTGCCAGCGCTCCTGGACTAGCTCATGTGGATACGCAGTATTTT CASAPGLAHVDTQYF